Each of the 23 T cell receptor beta chains below was sequenced from the same sample in a study of blood T cell repertoires in COVID-19. Libraries were prepared by immunoSEQ multiplex PCR; TCRdb keeps only in-frame clonotypes and omits some of them. The sample carries 210,000 or so clones, around 81% recorded once. Sequencing was performed on PBMCs or T cells enriched from blood (not recorded which). The receptors come from a woman aged 50 to 65 with acute COVID-19.

The chain links TRBV18 to TRBJ2-7; 9 bases are shared with TRBD1. The CDR3 runs 14 residues. V dropped 6 bases and J dropped 4; count of bases not matched to a gene: 7. Looked up from germline, CDR1 is KGHSH and CDR2 is LQKENI. Here the CDR3 DNA reads TGTGCCAGCTCCCCCGGGACAGGGATGTACGAGCAGTACTTC. It specifies CASSPGTGMYEQYF.

The chain uses TRBV5-5 and TRBJ1-2; perhaps TRBD1 as D (6 bases). Germline loops: CDR1 SGHKS, CDR2 YYEKEE (reference sequence). V lost 1 base and J 4 bases, leaving 20 bases between the germline ends. The CDR3 extends over 17 amino acids. The CDR3 nucleotides read TGTGCCAGCAGCTTGTGGCAGGGGCAGGATGGGGTCTATGGCTACACCTTC. Its translation is CASSLWQGQDGVYGYTF.

The rearrangement uses TRBV7-9 and TRBJ2-3, with D tentatively TRBD1 (5 bases). The CDR3 contains 15 residues. The germline V and J ends were trimmed by 8 bases and 0 bases, with 15 bases remaining between them. CDR1 SEHNR and CDR2 FQNEAQ come from the germline V gene (reference sequence). The CDR3 bases are TGTGCCAGCCGGCTCGGACACTCTAGCACAGATACGCAGTATTTT. It encodes CASRLGHSSTDTQYF.

The V and J genes are TRBV29-1 and TRBJ1-5, with TRBD1 matching over 9 bases. This CDR3 comprises 14 residues. J lost 5 bases, V lost 5 bases, and 7 bases had no gene match. Germline loops: CDR1 SQVTM, CDR2 ANQGSEA. This CDR3 is CSVNAGTGHQPQHF. CDR3 in DNA: TGCAGCGTTAACGCCGGGACAGGGCATCAGCCCCAGCATTTT. Based on the CDR3 plus reference TRBV29-1 and TRBJ1-5, the full variable domain is SAVISQKPSRDICQRGTSLTIQCQVDSQVTMMFWYRQQPGQSLTLIATANQGSEATYESGFVIDKFPISRPNLTFSTLTVSNMSPEDSSIYLCSVNAGTGHQPQHFGDGTRLSIL.

The chain is built from TRBV3-1 (or the pseudogene TRBV3-2) and TRBJ1-4, with D unresolved. Trimming took 4 bases from V and 3 from J, leaving 15 bases between them. There are 16 residues in the CDR3. Per the germline V gene, CDR1 is LGHDT and CDR2 is YNNKEL (reference sequence). DNA for the CDR3: TGTGCCAGCAGCCGGACTAACGAGTCCCCTAATGAAAAACTGTTTTTT. This sequence encodes CASSRTNESPNEKLFF.

The V call is TRBV28, the J call TRBJ2-5; D is ambiguous. Trimming left V 5 bases short and J 2 bases short, with 6 bases between. CDR3 length: 12 amino acids. CDR1 and CDR2 (germline): MDHEN, SYDVKM. CDR3 coding DNA: TGTGCCAGCAGTCTTCCTCAAGAGACCCAGTACTTC. Protein product: CASSLPQETQYF.

This clone has only a few counts. The genes are TRBV7-9 and TRBJ2-7; 9 bases fit TRBD2. From germline, CDR1 is SEHNR and CDR2 FQNEAQ (reference sequence). This CDR3 region has 14 residues. The junction had 4 bases not matched to a gene; V was cut back by 5 bases and J by 2 bases. The CDR3 reads CASSPPSGAYEQYF. The CDR3 DNA sequence: TGTGCCAGCAGCCCCCCTAGCGGGGCCTACGAGCAGTACTTC.

V and J are TRBV3-1 (or the pseudogene TRBV3-2) and TRBJ2-2; D gene ambiguous. Germline V gives CDR1 LGHDT, CDR2 YNNKEL (reference sequence). Trimming shortened V by 0 bases and J by 5 bases, and 13 bases separated the two germline ends. The CDR3 length is 16 residues. The DNA of the CDR3 is TGTGCCAGCAGCCAAGAGTTGAGTGTCAGGACCGGGGAGCTGTTTTTT. Protein product: CASSQELSVRTGELFF.

The chain is built from TRBV2 and TRBJ2-1; 7 bases agree with TRBD2. Germline V gives CDR1 SNHLY, CDR2 FYNNEI. The trim removed 2 bases at V and 6 bases at J, leaving 7 bases unmatched. This CDR3 is 15 amino acids long. The CDR3 DNA follows: TGTGCCAGCAGTGAAATCCGAGCGGGACCCAATGAGCAGTTCTTC. Its protein is CASSEIRAGPNEQFF.

The rearrangement uses TRBV28 and TRBJ1-2; the D gene is possibly TRBD1 (6 bases). Germline CDR1 MDHEN, CDR2 SYDVKM. This CDR3 has 13 amino acids. With 4 bases removed from V and 5 bases from J, the gap between germline ends came to 11 bases. CDR3 nucleotide sequence: TGTGCCAGCAGTTCGGGGGGCCATTATGGCTACACCTTC. This gives the protein CASSSGGHYGYTF.

The rearrangement uses TRBV24-1 and TRBJ2-6, with TRBD1 matching 10 bases. The CDR3 is 19 residues long. The germline V gene has CDR1 KGHDR and CDR2 SFDVKD. With 5 bases clipped from V and 0 bases from J, the junction kept 9 bases outside the gene matches. This chain's CDR3 is CATSGQPGQGISGANVLTF. Here the CDR3 DNA reads TGTGCCACCAGTGGGCAACCGGGACAGGGGATCTCTGGGGCCAACGTCCTGACTTTC.

The J gene is TRBJ2-7, the V gene TRBV5-1, with D maybe TRBD2 (6 bases). The CDR3 length is 16 residues. CDR1 and CDR2 (germline): SGHRS, YFSETQ. The V end lost 4 bases, the J end lost 2 bases, and 19 bases lay between the germline ends. CDR3 nucleotide sequence: TGCGCCAGCAGCCTACCCCCCGGTGGGGGGACCTACGAGCAGTACTTC. This encodes CASSLPPGGGTYEQYF.

DNA for the CDR3: TGTGCCAGCAGCTTAACAGCGGGAGGGCCAAGGTCCTACGAGCAGTACTTC. Its protein is CASSLTAGGPRSYEQYF. This chain uses TRBV11-2 with TRBJ2-7; 10 bases are shared with TRBD2. Germline V gene lookup returns CDR1 SGHAT and CDR2 FQNNGV. The CDR3 is made up of 17 amino acids. Trimming took 2 bases from V and 1 from J; bases not matched to a gene: 8.

The rearrangement links TRBV11-2 to TRBJ2-3, with D possibly matching TRBD1 (6 bases). This CDR3 has 16 amino acids. Trimming removed 1 base from V and 1 base from J, with 12 bases in between. Per the germline V gene, CDR1 is SGHAT and CDR2 is FQNNGV. In DNA form, the CDR3 reads TGTGCCAGCAGCTTAGGGACAGTTCATCGCACAGATACGCAGTATTTT. Its protein is CASSLGTVHRTDTQYF.

The chain joins TRBV6-5 to TRBJ1-1; weak D call: TRBD1 (6 bases). CDR3 length: 14 amino acids. V was pared by 7 bases and J by 3 bases, with 15 bases between. Germline V lookup: CDR1 MNHEY, CDR2 SVGAGI. DNA of the CDR3: TGTGCCAGCAATCGGGGGGCGAGGTACACTGAAGCTTTCTTT. This gives the protein CASNRGARYTEAFF.

This chain connects TRBV5-1 to TRBJ1-1; D is uncertain. Trimming stripped 4 bases from V and 4 bases from J, with 14 bases between. Germline V lookup: CDR1 SGHRS, CDR2 YFSETQ. This CDR3 is 14 amino acids long. The CDR3 loop reads CASSPLGDITEAFF. The CDR3 DNA sequence: TGCGCCAGCAGCCCTCTGGGAGACATCACTGAAGCTTTCTTT.

V usage is TRBV2 and J usage is TRBJ2-3, with 7 bases that match TRBD2. The V gene end was trimmed by 3 bases and the J gene end by 2 bases; junction bases not matched to a gene: 8. The CDR3 runs to 16 residues. Germline CDR1 and CDR2: SNHLY and FYNNEI. CDR3 sequence (DNA): TGTGCCAGCAGTGATCGGGCGGGACTAAACACAGATACGCAGTATTTT. It translates to CASSDRAGLNTDTQYF.

The chain has TRBV19 and TRBJ1-2; 8 bases are a match to TRBD1. This CDR3 has 13 residues. Germline V gene lookup returns CDR1 LNHDA and CDR2 SQIVND (reference sequence). Losses at the gene ends were 6 bases for V and 4 bases for J; bases not matched to a gene: 4. The CDR3 DNA is TGTGCCAGTAGACCTACAGGGGGCTATGGCTACACCTTC. Encoded protein: CASRPTGGYGYTF. The variable domain in full, with the rest retrieved from reference TRBV19 and TRBJ1-2, is DGGITQSPKYLFRKEGQNVTLSCEQNLNHDAMYWYRQDPGQGLRLIYYSQIVNDFQKGDIAEGYSVSREKKESFPLTVTSAQKNPTAFYLCASRPTGGYGYTFGSGTRLTVV.

This clone was observed once. This sequence joins TRBV6-1 and TRBJ1-6; possibly TRBD1 for D (5 bases). Per germline, CDR1 MNHNS and CDR2 SASEGT. V lost 2 bases to trimming and J lost 7 bases, with 12 bases between them. The CDR3 sequence is 15 residues long. Written as DNA, the CDR3 is TGTGCCAGCAGTGAACTCAGGGCCAAGAATTCACCCCTCCACTTT. It translates to CASSELRAKNSPLHF.

CDR3 loop: CASSPLPSGTETQYF. CDR3 DNA: TGTGCCAGCAGCCCATTGCCTAGCGGGACAGAGACCCAGTACTTC. V gene TRBV7-9 combines with J gene TRBJ2-5, with TRBD2 matching over 9 bases. This CDR3 contains 15 residues. In germline, CDR1 is SEHNR, CDR2 FQNEAQ (reference sequence). V lost 5 bases, J lost 4 bases, and 8 bases stayed unmatched.

This chain joins TRBV7-9 and TRBJ2-1; possible D gene TRBD1, 6 bases. The CDR3 runs 15 residues. Germline loops: CDR1 SEHNR, CDR2 FQNEAQ (reference sequence). Trimming cost V 1 base and J 4 bases, with 11 bases left between them. The CDR3, as DNA: TGTGCCAGCAGCTTAGGCACAGGGCCGTACAATGAGCAGTTCTTC. It specifies CASSLGTGPYNEQFF.

The chain joins TRBV30 to TRBJ2-1, with 13 bases aligning to TRBD2. The J segment lost 1 base and the V segment lost 2 bases, leaving 8 bases of the junction unmatched. Germline CDR1 GTSNPN, CDR2 SVGIG (reference sequence). The CDR3 is made up of 18 amino acids. CDR3 amino acids: CAWSSTRTSGGSYNEQFF. The CDR3 DNA is TGTGCCTGGAGTTCGACAAGGACTAGCGGGGGATCCTACAATGAGCAGTTCTTC.

CDR3 DNA: TGTGCCAGCAGTTTACGGCAGGGGGTCGAAAAACTGTTTTTT. As protein: CASSLRQGVEKLFF. The V gene is TRBV27, the J gene TRBJ1-4, with 7 bases matching TRBD1. The CDR3 sequence is 14 residues long. The ends lost 2 bases at V and 8 bases at J; junction bases unmatched: 5. Germline V lookup: CDR1 MNHEY, CDR2 SMNVEV (reference sequence).